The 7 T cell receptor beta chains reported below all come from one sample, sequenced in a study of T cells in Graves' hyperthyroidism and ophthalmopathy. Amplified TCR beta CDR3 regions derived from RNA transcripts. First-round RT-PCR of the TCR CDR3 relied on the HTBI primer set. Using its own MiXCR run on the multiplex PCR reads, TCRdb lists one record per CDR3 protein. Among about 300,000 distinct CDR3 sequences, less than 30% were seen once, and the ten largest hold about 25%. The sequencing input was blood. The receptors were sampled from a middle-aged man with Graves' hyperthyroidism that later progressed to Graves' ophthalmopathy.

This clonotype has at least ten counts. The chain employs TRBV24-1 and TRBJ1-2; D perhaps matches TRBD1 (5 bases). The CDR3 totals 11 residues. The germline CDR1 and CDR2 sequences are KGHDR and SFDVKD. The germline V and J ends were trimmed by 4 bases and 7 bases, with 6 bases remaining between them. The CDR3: CATSDRVGYTF. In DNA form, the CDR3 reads TGTGCCACCAGTGACAGGGTTGGCTACACCTTC.

CDR3 sequence: CSVDLGRTENTGELFF. In DNA, the CDR3 is TGCAGCGTTGACCTCGGACGAACCGAGAACACCGGGGAGCTGTTTTTT. The genes are TRBV29-1 and TRBJ2-2, with D unclear. The CDR3 is made up of 16 amino acids. Germline CDR1 and CDR2: SQVTM and ANQGSEA. V was clipped by 3 bases and J by 1 base, with 15 bases between them.

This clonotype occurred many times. CDR3 in DNA: TGTGCCAGCTCACCACCCGCGGGACCCTACGAGCAGTACTTC. This translates into CASSPPAGPYEQYF. The rearrangement links TRBV18 to TRBJ2-7; D perhaps matches TRBD2 (6 bases). Germline-derived CDR1 and CDR2 are KGHSH and LQKENI. V was clipped by 0 bases and J by 2 bases, with 8 bases between them. The length of the CDR3 is 14 residues.

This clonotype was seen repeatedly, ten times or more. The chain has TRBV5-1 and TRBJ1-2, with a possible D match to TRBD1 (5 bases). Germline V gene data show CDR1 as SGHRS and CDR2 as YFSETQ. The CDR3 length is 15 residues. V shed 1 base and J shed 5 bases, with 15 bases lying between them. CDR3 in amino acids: CASSLTGDSSYGYTF. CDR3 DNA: TGCGCCAGCAGCTTGACCGGAGACAGCTCTTATGGCTACACCTTC.

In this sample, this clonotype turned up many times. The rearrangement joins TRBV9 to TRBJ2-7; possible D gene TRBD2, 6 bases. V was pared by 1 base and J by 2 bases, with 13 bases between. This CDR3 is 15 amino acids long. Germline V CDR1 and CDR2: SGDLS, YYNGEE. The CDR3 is CASSVSAGTAYEQYF. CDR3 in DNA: TGTGCCAGCAGCGTATCGGCGGGAACCGCCTACGAGCAGTACTTC.

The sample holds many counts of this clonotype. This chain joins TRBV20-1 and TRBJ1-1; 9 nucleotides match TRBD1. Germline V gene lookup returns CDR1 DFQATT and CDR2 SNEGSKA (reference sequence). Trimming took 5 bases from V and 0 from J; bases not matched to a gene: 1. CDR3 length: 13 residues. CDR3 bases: TGCAGTGCTGGACAGGGGATGAACACTGAAGCTTTCTTT. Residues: CSAGQGMNTEAFF.

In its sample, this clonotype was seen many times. The CDR3 here is CASSVAGLVETQYF. In DNA, the CDR3 is TGTGCCAGCAGTGTAGCGGGGTTGGTCGAGACCCAGTACTTC. The rearrangement joins TRBV2 to TRBJ2-5; 8 bases fit TRBD2. Losses at the gene ends were 4 bases for V and 5 bases for J; bases not matched to a gene: 6. In germline, CDR1 is SNHLY, CDR2 FYNNEI. CDR3 size: 14 residues.